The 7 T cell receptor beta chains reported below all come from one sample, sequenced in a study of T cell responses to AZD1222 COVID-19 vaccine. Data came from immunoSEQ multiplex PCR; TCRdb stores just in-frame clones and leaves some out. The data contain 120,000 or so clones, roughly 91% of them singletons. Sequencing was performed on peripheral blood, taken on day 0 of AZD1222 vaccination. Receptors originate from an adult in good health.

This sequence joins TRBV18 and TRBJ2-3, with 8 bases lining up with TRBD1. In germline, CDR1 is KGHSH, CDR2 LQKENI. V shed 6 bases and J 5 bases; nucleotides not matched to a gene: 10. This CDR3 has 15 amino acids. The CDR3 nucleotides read TGTGCCAGCTCTCGATTGACAGGGGAGATAGATACGCAGTATTTT. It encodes CASSRLTGEIDTQYF. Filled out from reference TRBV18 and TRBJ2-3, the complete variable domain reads NAGVMQNPRHLVRRRGQEARLRCSPMKGHSHVYWYRQLPEEGLKFMVYLQKENIIDESGMPKERFSAEFPKEGPSILRIQQVVRGDSAAYFCASSRLTGEIDTQYFGPGTRLTVL.

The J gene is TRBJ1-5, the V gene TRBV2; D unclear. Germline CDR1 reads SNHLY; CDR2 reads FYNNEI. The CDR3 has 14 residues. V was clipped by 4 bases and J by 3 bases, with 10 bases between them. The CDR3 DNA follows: TGTGCCAGCAGTGCGGGTGGCGTCAATCAGCCCCAGCATTTT. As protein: CASSAGGVNQPQHF.

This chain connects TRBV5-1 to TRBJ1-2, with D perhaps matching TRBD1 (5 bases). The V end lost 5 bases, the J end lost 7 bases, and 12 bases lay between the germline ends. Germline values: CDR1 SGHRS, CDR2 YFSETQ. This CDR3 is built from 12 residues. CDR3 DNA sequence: TGCGCCAGCAGACAGGATAGTAGTGGCTACACCTTC. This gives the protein CASRQDSSGYTF.

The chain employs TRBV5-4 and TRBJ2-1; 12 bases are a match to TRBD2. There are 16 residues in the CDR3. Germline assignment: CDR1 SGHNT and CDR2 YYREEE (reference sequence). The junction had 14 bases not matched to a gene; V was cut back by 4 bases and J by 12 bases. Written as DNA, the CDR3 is TGTGCCAGCAGCCCTACCACTAGCGGGGGGCCTGTCCTGCAGTTCTTC. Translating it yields CASSPTTSGGPVLQFF.

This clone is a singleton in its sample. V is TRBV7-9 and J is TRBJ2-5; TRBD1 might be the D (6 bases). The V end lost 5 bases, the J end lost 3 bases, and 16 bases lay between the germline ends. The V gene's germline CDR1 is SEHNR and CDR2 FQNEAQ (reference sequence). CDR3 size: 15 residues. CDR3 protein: CASSPQSTGKETQYF. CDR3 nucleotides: TGTGCCAGCAGCCCCCAGAGCACAGGGAAAGAGACCCAGTACTTC.

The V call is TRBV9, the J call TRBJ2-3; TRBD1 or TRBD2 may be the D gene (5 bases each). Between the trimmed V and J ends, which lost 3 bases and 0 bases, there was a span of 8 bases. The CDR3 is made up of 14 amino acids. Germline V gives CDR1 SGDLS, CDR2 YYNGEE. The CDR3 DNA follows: TGTGCCAGCAGCGCCGGGGACAGCACAGATACGCAGTATTTT. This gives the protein CASSAGDSTDTQYF.

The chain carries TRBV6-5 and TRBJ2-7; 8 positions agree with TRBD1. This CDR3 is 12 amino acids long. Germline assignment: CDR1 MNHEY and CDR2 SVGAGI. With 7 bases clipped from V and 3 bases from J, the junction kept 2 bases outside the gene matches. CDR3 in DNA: TGTGCCAGCACAGGGACAGGCTACGAGCAGTACTTC. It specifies CASTGTGYEQYF.